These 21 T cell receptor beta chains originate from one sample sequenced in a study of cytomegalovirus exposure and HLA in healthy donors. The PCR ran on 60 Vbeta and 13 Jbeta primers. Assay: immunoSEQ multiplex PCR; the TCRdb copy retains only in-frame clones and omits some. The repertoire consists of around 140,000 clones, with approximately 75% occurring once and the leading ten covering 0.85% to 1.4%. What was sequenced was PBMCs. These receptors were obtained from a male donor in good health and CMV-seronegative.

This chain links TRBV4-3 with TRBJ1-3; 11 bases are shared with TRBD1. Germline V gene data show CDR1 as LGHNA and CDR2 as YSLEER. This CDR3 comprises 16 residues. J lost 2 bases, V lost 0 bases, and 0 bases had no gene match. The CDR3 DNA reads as TGCGCCAGCAGCCAAGAGGACAGGGGGCCTGGAAACACCATATATTTT. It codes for CASSQEDRGPGNTIYF.

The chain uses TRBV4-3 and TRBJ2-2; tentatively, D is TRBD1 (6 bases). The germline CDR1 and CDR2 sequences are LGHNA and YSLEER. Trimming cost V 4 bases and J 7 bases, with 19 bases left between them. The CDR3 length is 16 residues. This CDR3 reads CASSLISYRDHGELFF. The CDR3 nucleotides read TGCGCCAGCAGCCTAATATCTTACAGGGACCACGGGGAGCTGTTTTTT.

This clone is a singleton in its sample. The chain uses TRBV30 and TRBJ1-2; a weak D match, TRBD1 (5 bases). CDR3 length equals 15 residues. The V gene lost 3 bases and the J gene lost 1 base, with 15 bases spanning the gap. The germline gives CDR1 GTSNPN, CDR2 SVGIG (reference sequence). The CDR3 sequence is CAWRATTTVNYGYTF. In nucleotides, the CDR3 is TGTGCCTGGAGAGCGACGACGACAGTTAACTATGGCTACACCTTC.

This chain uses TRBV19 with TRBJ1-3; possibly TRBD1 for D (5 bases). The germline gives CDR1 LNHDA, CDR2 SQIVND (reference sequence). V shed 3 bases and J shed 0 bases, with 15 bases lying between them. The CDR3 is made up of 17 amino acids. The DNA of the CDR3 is TGTGCCAGTAGTATCTCCCACACAGGTTCCTCTGGAAACACCATATATTTT. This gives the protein CASSISHTGSSGNTIYF.

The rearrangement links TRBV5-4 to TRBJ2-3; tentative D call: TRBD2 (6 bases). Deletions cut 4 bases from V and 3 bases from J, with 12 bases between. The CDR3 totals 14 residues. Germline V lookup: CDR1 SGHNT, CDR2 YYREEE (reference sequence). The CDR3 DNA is TGTGCCAGCAGCGGGGGGTTAAGTACAGATACGCAGTATTTT. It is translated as CASSGGLSTDTQYF.

CDR3 coding DNA: TGTGCCACTAAAAAGGGGGTGGGTGAGGGCCAGTACTTC. Residues: CATKKGVGEGQYF. This rearrangement joins TRBV15 to TRBJ2-5, with TRBD1 as a possible D gene (6 bases). This CDR3 is 13 amino acids long. Germline CDR1 and CDR2: LNHNV and YYDKDF (reference sequence). V was cut by 9 bases and J by 10 bases, with 21 bases left in between.

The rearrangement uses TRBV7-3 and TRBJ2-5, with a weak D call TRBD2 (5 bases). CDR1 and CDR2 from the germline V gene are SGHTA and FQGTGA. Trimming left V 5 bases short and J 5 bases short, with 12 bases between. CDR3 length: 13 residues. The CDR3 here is CASSLARGETQYF. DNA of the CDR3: TGTGCCAGCAGCCTGGCGCGCGGGGAGACCCAGTACTTC.

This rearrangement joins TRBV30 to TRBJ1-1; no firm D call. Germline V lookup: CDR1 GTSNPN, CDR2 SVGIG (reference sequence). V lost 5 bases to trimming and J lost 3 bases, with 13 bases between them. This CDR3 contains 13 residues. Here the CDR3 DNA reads TGTGCCTGGCAAATACAGTTGGACACTGAAGCTTTCTTT. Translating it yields CAWQIQLDTEAFF.

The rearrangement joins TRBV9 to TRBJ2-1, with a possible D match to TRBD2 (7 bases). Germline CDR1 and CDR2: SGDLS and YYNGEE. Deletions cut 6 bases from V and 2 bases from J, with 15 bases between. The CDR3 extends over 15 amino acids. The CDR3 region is CASTPGGAPYNEQFF. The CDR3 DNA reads TGTGCCAGCACCCCTGGGGGGGCCCCCTACAATGAGCAGTTCTTC.

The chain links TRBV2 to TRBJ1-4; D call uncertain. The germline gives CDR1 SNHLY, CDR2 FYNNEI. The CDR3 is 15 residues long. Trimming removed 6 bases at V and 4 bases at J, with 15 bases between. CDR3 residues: CASRRRAQSNEKLFF. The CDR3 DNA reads TGTGCCAGCAGGAGAAGAGCGCAAAGTAATGAAAAACTGTTTTTT.

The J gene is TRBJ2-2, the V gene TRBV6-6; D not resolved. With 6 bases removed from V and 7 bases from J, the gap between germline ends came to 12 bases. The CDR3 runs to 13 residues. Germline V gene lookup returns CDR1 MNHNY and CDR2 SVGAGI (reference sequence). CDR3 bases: TGTGCCAGCAGCCCACAGATGAGCGGGGAGCTGTTTTTT. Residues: CASSPQMSGELFF.

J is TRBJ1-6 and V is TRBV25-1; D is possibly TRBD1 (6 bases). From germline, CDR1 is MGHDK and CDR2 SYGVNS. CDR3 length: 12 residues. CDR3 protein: CATGAYNSPLHF. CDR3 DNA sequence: TGTGCGACAGGAGCCTATAATTCACCCCTCCACTTT.

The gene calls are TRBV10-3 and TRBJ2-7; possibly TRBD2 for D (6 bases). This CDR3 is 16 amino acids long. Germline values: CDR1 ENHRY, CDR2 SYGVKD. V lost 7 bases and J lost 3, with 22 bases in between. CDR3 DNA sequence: TGTGCCATCACCATGTTAAAGTTAGCGGCATACTACGAGCAGTACTTC. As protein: CAITMLKLAAYYEQYF.

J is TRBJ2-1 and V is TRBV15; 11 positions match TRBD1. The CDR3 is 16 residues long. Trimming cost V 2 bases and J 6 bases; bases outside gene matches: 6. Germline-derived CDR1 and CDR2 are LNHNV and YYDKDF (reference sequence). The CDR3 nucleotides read TGTGCCACCAGCAGACGCCGGGGACAGGGGGTCAATGAGCAGTTCTTC. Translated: CATSRRRGQGVNEQFF.

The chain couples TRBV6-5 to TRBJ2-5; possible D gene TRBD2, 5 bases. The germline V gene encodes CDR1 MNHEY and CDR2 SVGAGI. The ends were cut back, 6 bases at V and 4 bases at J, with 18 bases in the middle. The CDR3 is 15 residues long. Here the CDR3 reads CASRPLLVAGETQYF. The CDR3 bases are TGTGCCAGCAGGCCCCTTTTAGTGGCGGGAGAGACCCAGTACTTC.

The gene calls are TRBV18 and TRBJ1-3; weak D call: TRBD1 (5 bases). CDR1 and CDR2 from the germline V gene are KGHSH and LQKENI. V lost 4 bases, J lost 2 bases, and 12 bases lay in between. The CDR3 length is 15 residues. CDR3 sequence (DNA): TGTGCCAGCTCACAGAGTACGGGGGCTGGAAACACCATATATTTT. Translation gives CASSQSTGAGNTIYF.

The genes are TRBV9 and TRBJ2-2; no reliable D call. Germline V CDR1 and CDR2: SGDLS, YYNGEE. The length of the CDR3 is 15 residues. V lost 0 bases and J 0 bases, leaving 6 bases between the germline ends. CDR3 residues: CASSVGQTNTGELFF. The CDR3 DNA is TGTGCCAGCAGCGTAGGGCAGACGAACACCGGGGAGCTGTTTTTT.

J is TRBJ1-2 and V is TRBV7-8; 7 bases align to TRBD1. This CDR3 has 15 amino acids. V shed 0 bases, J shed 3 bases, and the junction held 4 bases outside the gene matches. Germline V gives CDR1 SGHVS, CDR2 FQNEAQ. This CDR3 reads CASSLAPGGYYGYTF. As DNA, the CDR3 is TGTGCCAGCAGCTTAGCCCCAGGGGGATACTATGGCTACACCTTC.

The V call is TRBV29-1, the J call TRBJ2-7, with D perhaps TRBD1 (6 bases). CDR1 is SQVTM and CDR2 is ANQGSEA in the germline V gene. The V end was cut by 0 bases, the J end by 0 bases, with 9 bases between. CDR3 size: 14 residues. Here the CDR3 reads CSVEDSGDSYEQYF. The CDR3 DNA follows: TGCAGCGTTGAAGACTCAGGGGACTCCTACGAGCAGTACTTC.

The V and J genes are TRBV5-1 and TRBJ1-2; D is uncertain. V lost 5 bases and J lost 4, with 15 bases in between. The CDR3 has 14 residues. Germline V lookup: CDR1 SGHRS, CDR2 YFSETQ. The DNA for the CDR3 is TGCGCCAGCAGTCCGACACCGGAACGCTATGGCTACACCTTC. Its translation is CASSPTPERYGYTF.

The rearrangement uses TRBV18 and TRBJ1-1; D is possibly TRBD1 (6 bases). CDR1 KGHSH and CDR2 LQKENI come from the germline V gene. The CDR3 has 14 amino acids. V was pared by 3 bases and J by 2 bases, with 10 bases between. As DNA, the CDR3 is TGTGCCAGCTCACCGCAGGGGTCTAACACTGAAGCTTTCTTT. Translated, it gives CASSPQGSNTEAFF.